This T cell receptor (beta chain) appears in the sequencing data of a study of neurological immune-mediated disorders. Approximately 920,000 sorted CD4+ or CD8+ T cells made each library. A single record per CDR3 protein comes from TCRdb applying MiXCR to the 5' RACE reads. Here the sample spans roughly 30,000 distinct CDR3 sequences, 5.5% to 6% being singletons. The table lists this clonotype with many counts. Its antigen is unidentified. Study results and limitations: Patients with HTLV-1-associated myelopathy showed the most TCR clonal expansion. Those with multiple sclerosis showed the least, falling below healthy controls.

The germline gives CDR1 MDHEN, CDR2 SYDVKM. Between the trimmed V and J ends, which lost 7 bases and 2 bases, there was a span of 12 bases. CDR3 length equals 13 residues. The clonotype comes from a woman aged 50 to 60 in good health. Source material: CD4+ T cells from blood. The gene calls are TRBV28 and TRBJ2-7, with a possible D match to TRBD2 (5 bases). The CDR3 loop is CASTPGFPYEQYF. DNA of the CDR3: TGTGCCAGCACTCCGGGGTTTCCCTACGAGCAGTACTTC.